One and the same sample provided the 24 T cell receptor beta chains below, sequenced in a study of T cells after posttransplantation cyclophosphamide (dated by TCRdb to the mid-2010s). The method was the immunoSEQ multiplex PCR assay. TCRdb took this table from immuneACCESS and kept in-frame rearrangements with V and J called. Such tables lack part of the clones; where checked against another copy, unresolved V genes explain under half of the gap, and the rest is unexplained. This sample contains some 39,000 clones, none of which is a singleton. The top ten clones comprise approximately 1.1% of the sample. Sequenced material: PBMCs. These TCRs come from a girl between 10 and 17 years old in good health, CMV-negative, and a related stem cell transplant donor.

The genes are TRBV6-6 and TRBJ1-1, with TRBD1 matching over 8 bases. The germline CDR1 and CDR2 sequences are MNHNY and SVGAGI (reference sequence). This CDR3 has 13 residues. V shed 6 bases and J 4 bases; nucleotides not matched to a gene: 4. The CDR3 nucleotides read TGTGCCAGCAGAAGCGACAGGGGCACTGAAGCTTTCTTT. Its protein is CASRSDRGTEAFF.

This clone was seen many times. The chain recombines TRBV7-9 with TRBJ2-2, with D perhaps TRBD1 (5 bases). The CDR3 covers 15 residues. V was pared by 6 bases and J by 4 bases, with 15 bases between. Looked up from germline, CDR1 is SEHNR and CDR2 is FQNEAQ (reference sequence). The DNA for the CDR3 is TGTGCCAGCAGGCACCCCGTGACAGCCACCGGGGAGCTGTTTTTT. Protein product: CASRHPVTATGELFF.

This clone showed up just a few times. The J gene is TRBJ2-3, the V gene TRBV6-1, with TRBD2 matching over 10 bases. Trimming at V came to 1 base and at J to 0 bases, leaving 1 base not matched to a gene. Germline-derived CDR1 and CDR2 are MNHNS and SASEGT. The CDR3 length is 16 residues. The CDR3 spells CASSEVLAGSTDTQYF. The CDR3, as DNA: TGTGCCAGCAGTGAAGTACTAGCGGGGAGCACAGATACGCAGTATTTT.

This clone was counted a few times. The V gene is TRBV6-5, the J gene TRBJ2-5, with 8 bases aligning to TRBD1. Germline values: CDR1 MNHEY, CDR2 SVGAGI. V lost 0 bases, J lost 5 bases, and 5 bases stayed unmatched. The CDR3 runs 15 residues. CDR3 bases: TGTGCCAGCAGTTACTCTCAGGGGGCAGGGGAGACCCAGTACTTC. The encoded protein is CASSYSQGAGETQYF.

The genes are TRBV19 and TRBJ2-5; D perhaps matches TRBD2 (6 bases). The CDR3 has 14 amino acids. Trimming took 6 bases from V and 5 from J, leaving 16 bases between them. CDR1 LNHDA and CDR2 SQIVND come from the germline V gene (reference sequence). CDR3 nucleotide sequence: TGTGCCAGTAGGGCGGAGGGTTCATGGGAGACCCAGTACTTC. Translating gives CASRAEGSWETQYF.

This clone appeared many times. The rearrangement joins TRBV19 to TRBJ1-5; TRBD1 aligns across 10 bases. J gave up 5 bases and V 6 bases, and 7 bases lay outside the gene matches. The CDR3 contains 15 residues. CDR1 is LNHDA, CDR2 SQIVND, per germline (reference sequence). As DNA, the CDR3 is TGTGCCAGTAGCACGGGACAGGGGTATGATCAGCCCCAGCATTTT. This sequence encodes CASSTGQGYDQPQHF. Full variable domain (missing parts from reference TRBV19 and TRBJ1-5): DGGITQSPKYLFRKEGQNVTLSCEQNLNHDAMYWYRQDPGQGLRLIYYSQIVNDFQKGDIAEGYSVSREKKESFPLTVTSAQKNPTAFYLCASSTGQGYDQPQHFGDGTRLSIL.

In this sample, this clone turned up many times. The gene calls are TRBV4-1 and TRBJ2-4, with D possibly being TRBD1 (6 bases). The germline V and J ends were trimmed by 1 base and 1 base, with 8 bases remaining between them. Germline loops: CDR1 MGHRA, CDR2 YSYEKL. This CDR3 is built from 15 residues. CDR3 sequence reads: CASSQVQGAKNIQYF. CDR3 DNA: TGCGCCAGCAGCCAAGTCCAGGGGGCCAAAAACATTCAGTACTTC.

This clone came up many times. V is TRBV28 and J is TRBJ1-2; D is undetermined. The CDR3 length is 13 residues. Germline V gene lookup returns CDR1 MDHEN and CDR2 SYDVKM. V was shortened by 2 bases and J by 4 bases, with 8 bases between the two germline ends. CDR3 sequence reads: CASSLQASYGYTF. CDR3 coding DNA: TGTGCCAGCAGTTTACAGGCAAGCTATGGCTACACCTTC.

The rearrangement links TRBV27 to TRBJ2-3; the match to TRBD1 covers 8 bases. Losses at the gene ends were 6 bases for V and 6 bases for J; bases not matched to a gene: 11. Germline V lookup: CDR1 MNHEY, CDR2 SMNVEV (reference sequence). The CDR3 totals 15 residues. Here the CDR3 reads CASSFRTGWRDTQYF. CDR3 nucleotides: TGTGCCAGCAGCTTTCGGACAGGGTGGCGGGATACGCAGTATTTT.

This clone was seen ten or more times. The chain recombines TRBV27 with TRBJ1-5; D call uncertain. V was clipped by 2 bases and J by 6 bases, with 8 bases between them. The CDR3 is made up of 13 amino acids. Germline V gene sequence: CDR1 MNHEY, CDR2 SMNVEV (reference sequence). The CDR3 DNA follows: TGTGCCAGCAGTTTAAGTCCGGGTCAGCCCCAGCATTTT. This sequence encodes CASSLSPGQPQHF.

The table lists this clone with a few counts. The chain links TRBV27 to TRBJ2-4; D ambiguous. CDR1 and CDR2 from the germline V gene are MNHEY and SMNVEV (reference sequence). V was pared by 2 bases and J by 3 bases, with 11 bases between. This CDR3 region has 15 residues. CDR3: CASSLSLVGKNIQYF. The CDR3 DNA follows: TGTGCCAGCAGTTTAAGCCTAGTAGGCAAAAACATTCAGTACTTC.

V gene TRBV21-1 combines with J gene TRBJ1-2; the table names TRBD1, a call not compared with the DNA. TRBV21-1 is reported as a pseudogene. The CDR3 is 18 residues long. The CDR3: CASSTYRDRGSDRYGYTF. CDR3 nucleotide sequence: TGTGCCAGCAGCACCTACCGGGACAGGGGGTCTGATCGCTATGGCTACACCTTC.

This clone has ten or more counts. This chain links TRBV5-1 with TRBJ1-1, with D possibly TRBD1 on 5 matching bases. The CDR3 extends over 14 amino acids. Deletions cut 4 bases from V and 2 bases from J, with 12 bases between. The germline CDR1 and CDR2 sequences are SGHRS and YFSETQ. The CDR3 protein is CASSVRGANTEAFF. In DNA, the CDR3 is TGCGCCAGCAGCGTTCGCGGGGCTAACACTGAAGCTTTCTTT.

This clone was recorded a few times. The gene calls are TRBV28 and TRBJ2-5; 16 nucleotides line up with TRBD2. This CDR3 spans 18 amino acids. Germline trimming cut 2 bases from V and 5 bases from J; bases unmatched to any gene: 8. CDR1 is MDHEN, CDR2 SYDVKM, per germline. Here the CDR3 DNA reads TGTGCCAGCAGTTTAGCGGGACTAGCGGGGGGGGTGTCGGAGACCCAGTACTTC. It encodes CASSLAGLAGGVSETQYF.

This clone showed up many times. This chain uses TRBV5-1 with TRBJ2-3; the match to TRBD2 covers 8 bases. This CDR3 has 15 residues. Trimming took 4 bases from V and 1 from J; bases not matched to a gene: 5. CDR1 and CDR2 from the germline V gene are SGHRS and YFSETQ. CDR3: CASSSKRERTDTQYF. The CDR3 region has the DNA TGCGCCAGCAGCAGTAAGCGGGAGCGCACAGATACGCAGTATTTT.

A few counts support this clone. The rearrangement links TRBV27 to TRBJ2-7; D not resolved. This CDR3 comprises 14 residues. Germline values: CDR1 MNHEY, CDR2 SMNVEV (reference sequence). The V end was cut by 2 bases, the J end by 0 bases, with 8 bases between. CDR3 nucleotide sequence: TGTGCCAGCAGTTTAATGGCCGCCTCCTACGAGCAGTACTTC. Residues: CASSLMAASYEQYF.

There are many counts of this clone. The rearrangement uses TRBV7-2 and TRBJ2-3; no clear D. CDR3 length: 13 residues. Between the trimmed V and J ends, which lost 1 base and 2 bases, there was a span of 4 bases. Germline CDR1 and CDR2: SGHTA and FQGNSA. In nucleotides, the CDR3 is TGTGCCAGCAGCTTAGACTTCACAGATACGCAGTATTTT. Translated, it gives CASSLDFTDTQYF.

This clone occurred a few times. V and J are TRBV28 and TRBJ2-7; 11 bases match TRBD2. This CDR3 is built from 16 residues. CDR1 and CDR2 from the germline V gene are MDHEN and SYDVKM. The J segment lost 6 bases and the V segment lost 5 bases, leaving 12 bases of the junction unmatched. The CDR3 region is CASSSTIAGGLREQYF. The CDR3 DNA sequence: TGTGCCAGCAGTAGTACCATAGCGGGAGGGTTGCGCGAGCAGTACTTC.

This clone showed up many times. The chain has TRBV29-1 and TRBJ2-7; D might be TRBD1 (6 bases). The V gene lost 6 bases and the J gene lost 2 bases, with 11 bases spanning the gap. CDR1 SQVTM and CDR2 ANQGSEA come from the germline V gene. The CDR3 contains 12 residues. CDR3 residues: CSVLGTTYEQYF. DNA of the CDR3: TGCAGCGTCCTCGGGACAACCTACGAGCAGTACTTC.

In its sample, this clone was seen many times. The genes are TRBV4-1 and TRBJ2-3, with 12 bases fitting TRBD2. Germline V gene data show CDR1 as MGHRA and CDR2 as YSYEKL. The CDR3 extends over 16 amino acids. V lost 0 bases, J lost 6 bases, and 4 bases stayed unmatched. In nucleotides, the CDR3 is TGCGCCAGCAGCCAAGAACAGACTAGCGGGAGTGATACGCAGTATTTT. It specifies CASSQEQTSGSDTQYF.

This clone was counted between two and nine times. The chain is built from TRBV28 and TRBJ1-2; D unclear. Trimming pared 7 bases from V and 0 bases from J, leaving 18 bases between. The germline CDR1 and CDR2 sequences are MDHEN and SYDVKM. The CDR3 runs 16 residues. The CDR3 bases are TGTGCCAGCACCAAGTGGGCGGGTGGAGCTAACTATGGCTACACCTTC. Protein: CASTKWAGGANYGYTF.

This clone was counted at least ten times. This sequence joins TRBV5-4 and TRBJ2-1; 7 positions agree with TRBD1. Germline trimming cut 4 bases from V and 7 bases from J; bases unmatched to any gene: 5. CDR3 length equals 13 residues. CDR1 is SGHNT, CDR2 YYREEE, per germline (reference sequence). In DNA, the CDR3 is TGTGCCAGCAGCAGGGGGCTCTATAATGAGCAGTTCTTC. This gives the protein CASSRGLYNEQFF.

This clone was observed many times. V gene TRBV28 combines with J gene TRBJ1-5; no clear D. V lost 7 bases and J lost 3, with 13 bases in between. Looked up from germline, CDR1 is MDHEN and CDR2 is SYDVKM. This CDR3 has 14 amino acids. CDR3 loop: CASTPDGDNQPQHF. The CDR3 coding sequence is TGTGCCAGCACCCCTGACGGAGACAATCAGCCCCAGCATTTT.

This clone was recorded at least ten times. The CDR3 region is CASSPGGNTQYF. The CDR3, as DNA: TGTGCCAGCAGCCCTGGAGGAAATACGCAGTATTTT. The chain joins TRBV7-3 to TRBJ2-3, with D perhaps matching TRBD2 (5 bases). The CDR3 totals 12 residues. Germline V gene lookup returns CDR1 SGHTA and CDR2 FQGTGA. Trimming removed 5 bases at V and 7 bases at J, with 10 bases between.